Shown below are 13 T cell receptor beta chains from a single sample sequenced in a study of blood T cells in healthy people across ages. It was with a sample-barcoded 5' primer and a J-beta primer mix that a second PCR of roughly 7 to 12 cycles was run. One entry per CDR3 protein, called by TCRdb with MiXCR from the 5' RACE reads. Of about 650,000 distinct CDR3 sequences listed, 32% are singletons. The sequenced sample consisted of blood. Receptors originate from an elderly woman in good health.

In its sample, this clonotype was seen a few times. The CDR3 DNA follows: TGTGCCAGCAGCGTAGAGGTCGTGAACACTGAAGCTTTCTTT. As protein: CASSVEVVNTEAFF. The chain uses TRBV9 and TRBJ1-1; D gene ambiguous. The V end lost 0 bases, the J end lost 0 bases, and 6 bases lay between the germline ends. The germline V gene encodes CDR1 SGDLS and CDR2 YYNGEE. CDR3 size: 14 residues. Combining the CDR3 with reference TRBV9 and TRBJ1-1 gives the whole variable domain DSGVTQTPKHLITATGQRVTLRCSPRSGDLSVYWYQQSLDQGLQFLIQYYNGEERAKGNILERFSAQQFPDLHSELNLSSLELGDSALYFCASSVEVVNTEAFFGQGTRLTVV.

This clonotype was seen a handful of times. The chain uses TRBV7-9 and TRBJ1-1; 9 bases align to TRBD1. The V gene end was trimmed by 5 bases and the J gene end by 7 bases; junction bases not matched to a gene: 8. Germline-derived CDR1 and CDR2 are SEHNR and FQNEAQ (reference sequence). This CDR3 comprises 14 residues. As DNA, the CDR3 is TGTGCCAGCAGCCCCCCGGGACAGGGAGTTGAAGCTTTCTTT. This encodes CASSPPGQGVEAFF.

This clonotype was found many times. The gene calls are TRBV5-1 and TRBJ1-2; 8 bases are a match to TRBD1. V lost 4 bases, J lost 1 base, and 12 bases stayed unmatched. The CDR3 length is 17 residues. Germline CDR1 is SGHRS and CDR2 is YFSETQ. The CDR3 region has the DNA TGCGCCAGCAGCCTATCCCCTGGACAGGGATTTAACTATGGCTACACCTTC. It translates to CASSLSPGQGFNYGYTF.

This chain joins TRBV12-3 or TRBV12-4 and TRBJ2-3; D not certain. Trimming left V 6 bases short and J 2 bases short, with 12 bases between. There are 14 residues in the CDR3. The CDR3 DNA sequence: TGTGCCAGCAGCTCAACAGACCCCACAGATACGCAGTATTTT. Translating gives CASSSTDPTDTQYF.

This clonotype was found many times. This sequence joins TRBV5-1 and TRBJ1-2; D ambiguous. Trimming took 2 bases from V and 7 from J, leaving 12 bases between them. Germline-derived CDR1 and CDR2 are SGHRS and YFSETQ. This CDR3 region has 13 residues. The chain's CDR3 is CASSLPSDFGYTF. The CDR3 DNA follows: TGCGCCAGCAGCTTACCGTCAGACTTTGGCTACACCTTC.

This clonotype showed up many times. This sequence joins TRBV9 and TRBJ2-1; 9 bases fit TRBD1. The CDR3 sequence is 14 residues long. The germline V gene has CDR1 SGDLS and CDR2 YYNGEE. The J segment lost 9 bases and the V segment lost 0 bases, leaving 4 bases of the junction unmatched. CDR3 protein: CASSVAQGAGEQFF. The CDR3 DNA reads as TGTGCCAGCAGCGTAGCACAGGGGGCCGGTGAGCAGTTCTTC.

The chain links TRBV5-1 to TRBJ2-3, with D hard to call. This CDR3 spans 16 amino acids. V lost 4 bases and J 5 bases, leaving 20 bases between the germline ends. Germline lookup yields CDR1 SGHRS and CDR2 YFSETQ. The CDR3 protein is CASSPRPGDLGDTQYF. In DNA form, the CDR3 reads TGCGCCAGCAGCCCTCGACCAGGCGATCTTGGAGATACGCAGTATTTT.

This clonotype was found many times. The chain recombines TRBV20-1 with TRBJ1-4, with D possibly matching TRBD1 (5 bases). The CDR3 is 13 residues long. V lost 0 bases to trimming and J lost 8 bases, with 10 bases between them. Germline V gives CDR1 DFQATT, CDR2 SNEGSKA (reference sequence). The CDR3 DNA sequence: TGCAGTGCTAGAGAGGGGGGACGCGAAAAACTGTTTTTT. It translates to CSAREGGREKLFF.

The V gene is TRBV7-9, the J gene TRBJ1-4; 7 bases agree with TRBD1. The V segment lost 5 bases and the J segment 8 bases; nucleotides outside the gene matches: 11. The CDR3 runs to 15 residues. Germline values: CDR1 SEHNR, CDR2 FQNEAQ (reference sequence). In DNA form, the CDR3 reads TGTGCCAGCAGCACAGGGGCAGGGCTTTCGGAAAAACTGTTTTTT. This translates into CASSTGAGLSEKLFF.

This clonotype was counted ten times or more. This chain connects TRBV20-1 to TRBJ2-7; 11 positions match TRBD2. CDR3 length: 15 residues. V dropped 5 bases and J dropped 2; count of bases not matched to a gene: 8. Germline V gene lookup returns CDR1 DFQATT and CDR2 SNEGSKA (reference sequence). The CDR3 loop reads CSARTSTSGAYEQYF. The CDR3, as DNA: TGCAGTGCTCGCACCTCGACTAGCGGGGCCTACGAGCAGTACTTC.

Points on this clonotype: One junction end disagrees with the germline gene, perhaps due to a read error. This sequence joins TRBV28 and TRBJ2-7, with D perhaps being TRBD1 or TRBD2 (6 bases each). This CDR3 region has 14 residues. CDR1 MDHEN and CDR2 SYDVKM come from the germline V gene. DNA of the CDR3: TGTGCCAGCAATTTAGGGGGGAGGTCCTACGAGCAGTACTTC. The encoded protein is CASNLGGRSYEQYF.

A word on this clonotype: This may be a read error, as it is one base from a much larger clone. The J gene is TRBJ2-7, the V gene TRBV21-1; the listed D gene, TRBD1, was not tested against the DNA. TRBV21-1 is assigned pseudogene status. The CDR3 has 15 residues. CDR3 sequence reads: CASSSSRQGEDEQYF. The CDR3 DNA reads TGTGCCAGCAGCAGTAGCCGACAGGGTGAGGATGAGCAGTACTTC.

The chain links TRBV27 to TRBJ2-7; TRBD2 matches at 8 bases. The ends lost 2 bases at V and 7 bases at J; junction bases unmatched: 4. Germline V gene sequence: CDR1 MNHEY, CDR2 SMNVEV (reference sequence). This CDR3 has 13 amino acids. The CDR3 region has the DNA TGTGCCAGCAGTTTAAGTAGCGGGACTGAGCAGTACTTC. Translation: CASSLSSGTEQYF.